This T cell receptor (beta chain) was identified in a study of vaccination and CD4 T cells after COVID-19. Points from the study as a whole: In convalescent patients, 304 of 307 vaccine-specific clones were mono-reactive for SARS-CoV-2 spike.

Treatment of the sample: roughly 10-day PBMC culture with coronavirus spike peptide pools or control peptides (ViraFEST assay). Trimming removed 6 bases from V and 1 base from J, with 20 bases in between. Germline CDR1 and CDR2: SGHTS and YDEGEE. CDR3 length: 16 residues. Regarding this clonotype: The antigen is undetermined.

An Oncomine TCR Beta short-read assay was used to sequence the DNA from cultured CD4+ T cells. Each CDR3 protein gets one entry after TCRdb re-called the PCR reads with MiXCR. The data show approximately 19,000 distinct CDR3 sequences, with roughly 48% seen just once and about 10% held by the top ten. The material was CD4+ T cells from blood, cultured in vitro, obtained before SARS-CoV-2 vaccination. The clonotype comes from a human donor who had recovered from COVID-19. The chain is built from TRBV5-8 and TRBJ2-7; D may be TRBD2 (5 bases). This chain's CDR3 is CASTTDGLGVSYEQYF. CDR3 coding DNA: TGTGCCAGCACCACGGATGGACTGGGAGTATCCTACGAGCAGTACTTC.